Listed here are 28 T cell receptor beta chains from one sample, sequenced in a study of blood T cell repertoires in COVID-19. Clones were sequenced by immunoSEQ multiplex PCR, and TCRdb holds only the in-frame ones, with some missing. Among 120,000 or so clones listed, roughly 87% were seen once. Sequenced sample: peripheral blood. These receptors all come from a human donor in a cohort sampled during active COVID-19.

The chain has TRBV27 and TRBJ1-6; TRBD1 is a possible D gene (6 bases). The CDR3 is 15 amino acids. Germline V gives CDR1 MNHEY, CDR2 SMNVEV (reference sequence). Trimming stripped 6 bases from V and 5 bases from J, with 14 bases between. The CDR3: CASREYGQNNSPLHF. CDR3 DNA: TGTGCCAGCAGAGAGTACGGACAGAATAATTCACCCCTCCACTTT.

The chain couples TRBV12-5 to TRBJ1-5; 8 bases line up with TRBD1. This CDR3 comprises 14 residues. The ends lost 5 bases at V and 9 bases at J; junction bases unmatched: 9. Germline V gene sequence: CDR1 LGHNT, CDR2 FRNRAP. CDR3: CASGGRTGLGPQHF. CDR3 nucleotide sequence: TGTGCTAGTGGTGGAAGGACAGGGCTCGGGCCCCAGCATTTT.

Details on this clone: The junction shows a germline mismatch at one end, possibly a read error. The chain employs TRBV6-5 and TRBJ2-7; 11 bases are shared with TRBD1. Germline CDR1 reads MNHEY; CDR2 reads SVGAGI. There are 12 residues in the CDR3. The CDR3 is CASSSDRGLRWF. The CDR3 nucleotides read TGTGCCAGCAGTTCGGACAGGGGGCTACGATGGTTC.

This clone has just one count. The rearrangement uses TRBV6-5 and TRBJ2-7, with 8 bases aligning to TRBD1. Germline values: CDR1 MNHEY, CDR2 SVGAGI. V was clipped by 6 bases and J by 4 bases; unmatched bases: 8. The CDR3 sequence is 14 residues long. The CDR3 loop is CASSPPGGGYEQYF. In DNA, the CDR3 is TGTGCCAGCAGCCCACCAGGGGGCGGGTACGAGCAGTACTTC.

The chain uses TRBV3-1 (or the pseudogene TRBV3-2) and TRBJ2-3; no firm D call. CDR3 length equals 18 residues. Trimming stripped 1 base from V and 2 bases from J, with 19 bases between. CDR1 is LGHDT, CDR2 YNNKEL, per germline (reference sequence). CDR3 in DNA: TGTGCCAGCAGCCAAGTGGCGGTCGGATCTTCAGACACAGATACGCAGTATTTT. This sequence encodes CASSQVAVGSSDTDTQYF.

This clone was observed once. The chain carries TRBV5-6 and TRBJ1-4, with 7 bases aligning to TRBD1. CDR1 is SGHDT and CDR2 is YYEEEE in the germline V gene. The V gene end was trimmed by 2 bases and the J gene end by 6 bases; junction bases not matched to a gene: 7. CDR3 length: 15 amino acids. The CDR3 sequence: CASSLRGQVYEKLFF. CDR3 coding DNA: TGTGCCAGCAGCTTAAGAGGACAGGTCTATGAAAAACTGTTTTTT.

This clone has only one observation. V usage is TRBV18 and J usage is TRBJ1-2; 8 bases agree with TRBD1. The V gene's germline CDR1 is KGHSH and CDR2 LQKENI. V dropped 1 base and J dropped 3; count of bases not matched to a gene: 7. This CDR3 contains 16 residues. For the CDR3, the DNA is TGTGCCAGCTCACCACTCGAAGCAGGGGGCGACTATGGCTACACCTTC. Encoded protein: CASSPLEAGGDYGYTF.

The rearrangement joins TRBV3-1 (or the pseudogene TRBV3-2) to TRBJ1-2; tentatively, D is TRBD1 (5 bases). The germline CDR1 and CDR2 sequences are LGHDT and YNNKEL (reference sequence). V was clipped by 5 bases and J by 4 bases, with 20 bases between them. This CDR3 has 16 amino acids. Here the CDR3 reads CASSASGGGVFYGYTF. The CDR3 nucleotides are TGTGCCAGCAGCGCCTCCGGTGGAGGGGTGTTCTATGGCTACACCTTC.

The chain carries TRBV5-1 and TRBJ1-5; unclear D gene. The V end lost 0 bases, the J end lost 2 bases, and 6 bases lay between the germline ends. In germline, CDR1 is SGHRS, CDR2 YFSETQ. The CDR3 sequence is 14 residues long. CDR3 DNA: TGCGCCAGCAGCTTGGGGGCAGGCAATCAGCCCCAGCATTTT. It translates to CASSLGAGNQPQHF.

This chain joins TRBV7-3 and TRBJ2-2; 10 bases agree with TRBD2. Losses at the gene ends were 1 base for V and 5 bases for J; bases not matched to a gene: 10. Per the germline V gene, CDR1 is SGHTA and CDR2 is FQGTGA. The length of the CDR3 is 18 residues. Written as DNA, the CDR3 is TGTGCCAGCAGCTTAAACCCCCTAGCGGGGGCGGGGACCGGGGAGCTGTTTTTT. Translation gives CASSLNPLAGAGTGELFF.

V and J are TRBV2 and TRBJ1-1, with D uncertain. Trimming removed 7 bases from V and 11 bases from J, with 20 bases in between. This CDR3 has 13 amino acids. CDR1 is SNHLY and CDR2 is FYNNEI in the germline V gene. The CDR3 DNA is TGTGCCAGCACTGGGTGGGGATCCACGGGGGCTTTCTTT. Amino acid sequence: CASTGWGSTGAFF.

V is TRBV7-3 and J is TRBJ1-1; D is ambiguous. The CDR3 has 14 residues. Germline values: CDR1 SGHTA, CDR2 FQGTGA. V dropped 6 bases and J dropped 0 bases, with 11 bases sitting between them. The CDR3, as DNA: TGTGCCAGCAGTCCCGCCGGGGTGAACACTGAAGCTTTCTTT. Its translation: CASSPAGVNTEAFF.

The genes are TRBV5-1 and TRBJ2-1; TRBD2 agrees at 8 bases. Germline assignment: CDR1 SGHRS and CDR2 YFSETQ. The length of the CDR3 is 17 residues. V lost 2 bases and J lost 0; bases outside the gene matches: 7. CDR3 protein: CASSLYTAGGSYNEQFF. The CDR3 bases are TGCGCCAGCAGCTTATACACGGCGGGGGGCTCCTACAATGAGCAGTTCTTC.

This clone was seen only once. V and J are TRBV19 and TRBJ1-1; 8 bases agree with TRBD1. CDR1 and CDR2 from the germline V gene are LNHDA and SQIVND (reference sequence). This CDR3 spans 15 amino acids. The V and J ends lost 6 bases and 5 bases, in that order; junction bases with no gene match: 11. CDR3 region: CASRGDRLVGTEAFF. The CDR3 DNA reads TGTGCCAGTAGAGGGGACAGGCTGGTAGGGACTGAAGCTTTCTTT.

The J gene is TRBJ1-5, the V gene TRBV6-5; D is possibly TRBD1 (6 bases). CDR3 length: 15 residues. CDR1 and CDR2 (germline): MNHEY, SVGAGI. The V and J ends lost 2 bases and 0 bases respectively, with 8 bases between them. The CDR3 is CASSYGGTSNQPQHF. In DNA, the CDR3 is TGTGCCAGCAGTTACGGGGGCACTAGCAATCAGCCCCAGCATTTT.

CDR3 region: CASSGGQGNYGYTF. In nucleotides, the CDR3 is TGTGCCAGCTCGGGTGGACAAGGAAACTATGGCTACACCTTC. V and J are TRBV2 and TRBJ1-2; maybe TRBD1 (5 bases). V lost 8 bases and J 2 bases, leaving 15 bases between the germline ends. The CDR3 totals 14 residues. Germline values: CDR1 SNHLY, CDR2 FYNNEI.

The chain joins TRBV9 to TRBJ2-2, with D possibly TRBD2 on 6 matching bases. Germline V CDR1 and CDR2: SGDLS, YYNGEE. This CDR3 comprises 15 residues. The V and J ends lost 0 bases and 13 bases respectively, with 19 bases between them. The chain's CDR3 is CASSVEGGRDLGLFF. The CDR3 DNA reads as TGTGCCAGCAGCGTAGAAGGCGGGCGGGACCTCGGGCTGTTTTTT.

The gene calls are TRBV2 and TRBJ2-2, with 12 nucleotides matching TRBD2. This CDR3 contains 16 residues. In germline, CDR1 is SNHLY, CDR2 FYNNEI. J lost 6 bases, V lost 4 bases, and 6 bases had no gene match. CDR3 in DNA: TGTGCCAGCAGTGCTTCTAGCGGGGGGGCCTCCGGGGAGCTGTTTTTT. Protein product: CASSASSGGASGELFF. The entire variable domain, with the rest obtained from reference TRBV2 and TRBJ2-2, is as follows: EPEVTQTPSHQVTQMGQEVILRCVPISNHLYFYWYRQILGQKVEFLVSFYNNEISEKSEIFDDQFSVERPDGSNFTLKIRSTKLEDSAMYFCASSASSGGASGELFFGEGSRLTVL.

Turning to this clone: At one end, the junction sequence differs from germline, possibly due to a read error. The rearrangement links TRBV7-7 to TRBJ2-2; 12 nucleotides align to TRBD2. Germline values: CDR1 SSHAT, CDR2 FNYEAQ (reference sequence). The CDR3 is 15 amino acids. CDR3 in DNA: TGTGCTAGCAGCCCCGGACTAGCGGGAACCGGGGAGCTGTTTTTT. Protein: CASSPGLAGTGELFF.

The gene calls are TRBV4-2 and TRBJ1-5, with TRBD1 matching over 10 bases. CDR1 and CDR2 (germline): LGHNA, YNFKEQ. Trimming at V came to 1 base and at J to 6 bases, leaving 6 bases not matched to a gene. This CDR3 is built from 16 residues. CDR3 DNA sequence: TGTGCCAGCAGCCAAGCCGCGGGACAGGGGAGTCAGCCCCAGCATTTT. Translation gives CASSQAAGQGSQPQHF.

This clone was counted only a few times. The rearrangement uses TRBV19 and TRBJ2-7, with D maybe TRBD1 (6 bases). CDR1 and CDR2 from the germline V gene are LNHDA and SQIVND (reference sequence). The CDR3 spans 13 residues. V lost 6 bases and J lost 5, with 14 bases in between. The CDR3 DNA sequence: TGTGCCAGTAGATCCCCCCCAGGGGACGAGCAGTACTTC. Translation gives CASRSPPGDEQYF.

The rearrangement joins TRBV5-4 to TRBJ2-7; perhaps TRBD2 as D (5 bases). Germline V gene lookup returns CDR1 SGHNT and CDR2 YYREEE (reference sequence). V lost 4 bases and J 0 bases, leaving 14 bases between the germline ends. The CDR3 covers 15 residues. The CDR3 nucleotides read TGTGCCAGCAGCCCCGGACTGAAGGTCTCCTACGAGCAGTACTTC. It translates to CASSPGLKVSYEQYF.

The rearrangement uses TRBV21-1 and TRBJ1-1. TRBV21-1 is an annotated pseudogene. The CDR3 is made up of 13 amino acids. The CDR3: CASSSSRRGKAFF. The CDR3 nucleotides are TGTGCCAGCAGCTCCTCCCGGCGGGGAAAAGCTTTCTTT.

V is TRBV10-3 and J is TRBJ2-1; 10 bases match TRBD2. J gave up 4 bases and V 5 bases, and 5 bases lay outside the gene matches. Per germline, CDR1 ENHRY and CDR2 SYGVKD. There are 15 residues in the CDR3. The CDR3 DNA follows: TGTGCCATCAGTCTTAGCGGGGGGCCTTACAATGAGCAGTTCTTC. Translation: CAISLSGGPYNEQFF.

CDR3 coding DNA: TGTGCCAGCAGCTTAGTTAGCGGGGGAGGAGAGACCCAGTACTTC. Its protein is CASSLVSGGGETQYF. The chain employs TRBV7-3 and TRBJ2-5; 9 bases map to TRBD2. The CDR3 is 15 residues long. The V and J ends lost 2 bases and 4 bases, in that order; junction bases with no gene match: 5. Per the germline V gene, CDR1 is SGHTA and CDR2 is FQGTGA.

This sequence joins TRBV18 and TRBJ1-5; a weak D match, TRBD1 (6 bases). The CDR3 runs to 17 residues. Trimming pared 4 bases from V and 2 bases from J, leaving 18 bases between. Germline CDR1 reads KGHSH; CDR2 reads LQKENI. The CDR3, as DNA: TGTGCCAGCTCACTTGGGACACATACTTTGGGCAATCAGCCCCAGCATTTT. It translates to CASSLGTHTLGNQPQHF. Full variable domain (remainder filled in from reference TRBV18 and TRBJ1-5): NAGVMQNPRHLVRRRGQEARLRCSPMKGHSHVYWYRQLPEEGLKFMVYLQKENIIDESGMPKERFSAEFPKEGPSILRIQQVVRGDSAAYFCASSLGTHTLGNQPQHFGDGTRLSIL.

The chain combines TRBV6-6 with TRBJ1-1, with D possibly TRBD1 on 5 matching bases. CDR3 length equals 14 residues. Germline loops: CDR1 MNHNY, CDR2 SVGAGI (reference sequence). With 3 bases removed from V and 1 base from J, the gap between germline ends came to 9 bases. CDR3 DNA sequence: TGTGCCAGCAGTTATTCGGGGGAGAACACTGAAGCTTTCTTT. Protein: CASSYSGENTEAFF.

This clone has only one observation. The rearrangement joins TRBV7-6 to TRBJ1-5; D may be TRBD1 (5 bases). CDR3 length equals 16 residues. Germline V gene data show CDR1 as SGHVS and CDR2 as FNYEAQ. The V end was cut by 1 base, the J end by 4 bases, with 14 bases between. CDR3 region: CASSLGGREVNQPQHF. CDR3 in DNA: TGTGCCAGCAGCTTAGGCGGCAGGGAAGTGAATCAGCCCCAGCATTTT.